The clone carrying this T cell receptor (beta chain) turned up a few times. Its cognate antigen is unknown. This entry belongs to a study of T-cell reconstitution after alpha-beta-depleted transplantation in children. Study results and caveats: Among T cells one year after transplant, newly produced cells accounted for most counts and diversity. There were reportedly several hundred expanded graft clones from which alpha-beta T cells came about two months after transplant.

Using unique molecular identifiers, the investigators prepared the TCRbeta library. TCRdb reprocessed the PCR reads via MiXCR and lists one record per CDR3 protein. The sample has fewer than 700,000 distinct CDR3 sequences; 10% to 15% are singletons. The sequence came from a male patient between 10 and 17 years old who had a stem cell transplant for acute myeloid leukemia, so the T cells may come from the graft donor. The starting material was PBMCs, mostly from graft donor cells, obtained 360 days after TCRalphabeta/CD19-depleted stem cell transplant.

The CDR3 DNA is TGTGCCAGCAGCCCGTGGGGGGCCGGGGAGCTGTTTTTT. Translated, it gives CASSPWGAGELFF. V is TRBV6-6 and J is TRBJ2-2; perhaps TRBD2 as D (6 bases). The V end was cut by 6 bases, the J end by 6 bases, with 11 bases between. The CDR3 totals 13 residues. Germline V CDR1 and CDR2: MNHNY, SVGAGI (reference sequence).